This section outlines one TCR beta chain sequence together with its context. What it binds is not known. The data belong to a study of cytotoxic CD8 clonotypes in ibrutinib-treated CLL. Study findings and constraints: The study found baseline clonality above age-matched healthy donors, tracking circulating CD8+ T-cell counts.

Repertoires were generated with immunoSEQ multiplex PCR, while TCRdb's copy carries only in-frame clones and drops some. In the table there are 120,000 to 150,000 clones, approximately 77% of which are singletons. Germline lookup yields CDR1 KGHSH and CDR2 LQKENI. This CDR3 comprises 13 residues. V was clipped by 3 bases and J by 8 bases; unmatched bases: 3. This chain connects TRBV18 to TRBJ1-4, with TRBD1 matching over 7 bases. The source is a human donor with chronic lymphocytic leukemia. The sample here was PBMCs, taken after 12 months of ibrutinib treatment. CDR3 protein: CASSPDRAEKLFF. The CDR3 bases are TGTGCCAGCTCACCCGACAGGGCGGAAAAACTGTTTTTT.